The entry below describes one TCR beta chain. As yet, its antigen is unknown. CDR1 and CDR2 from the germline V gene are SGHAT and FQNNGV. The CDR3 is 15 amino acids. V was pared by 4 bases and J by 9 bases, with 16 bases between. Repertoires were generated with immunoSEQ multiplex PCR, while TCRdb's copy carries only in-frame clones and drops some. The sample has roughly 86,000 clones; 80% to 85% are singletons. These data are taken from a study of radiotherapy plus CTLA-4 blockade in lung cancer. Study background: There were objective responses in 18% of patients, and 31% had disease control. Study conclusions and caveats: Together with interferon-beta, which increased in serum after radiation, early dynamic changes in blood T cell clones were reportedly the best predictors of response. Peripheral blood showed expansion of tumor-derived TCR clones after radiotherapy and ipilimumab.

This TCR came from a human donor with non-small cell lung cancer who had stable disease on radiotherapy plus ipilimumab. The sequencing here drew on peripheral blood, taken from a patient treated with radiotherapy plus ipilimumab. The V gene is TRBV11-2, the J gene TRBJ1-6, with D maybe TRBD1 (6 bases). CDR3 bases: TGTGCCAGCAGCTCCGAGAGGGGGGCGGGTTCACCCCTCCACTTT. This sequence encodes CASSSERGAGSPLHF.